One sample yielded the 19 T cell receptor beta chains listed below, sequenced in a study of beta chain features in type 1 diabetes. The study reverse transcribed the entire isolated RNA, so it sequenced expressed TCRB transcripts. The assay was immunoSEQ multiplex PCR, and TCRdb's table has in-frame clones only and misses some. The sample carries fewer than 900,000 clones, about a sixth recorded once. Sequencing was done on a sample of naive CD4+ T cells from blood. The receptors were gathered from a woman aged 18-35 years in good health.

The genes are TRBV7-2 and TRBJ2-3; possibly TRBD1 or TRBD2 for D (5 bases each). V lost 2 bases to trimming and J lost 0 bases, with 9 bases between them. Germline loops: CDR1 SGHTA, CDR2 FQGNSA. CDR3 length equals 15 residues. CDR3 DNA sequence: TGTGCCAGCAGCTTAAGTTGGGGGAGCACAGATACGCAGTATTTT. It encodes CASSLSWGSTDTQYF.

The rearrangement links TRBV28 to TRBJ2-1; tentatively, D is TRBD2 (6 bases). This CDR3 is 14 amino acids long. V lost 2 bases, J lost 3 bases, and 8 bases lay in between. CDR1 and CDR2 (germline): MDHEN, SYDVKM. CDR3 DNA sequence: TGTGCCAGCAGTTTAGGGGACTTCTACAATGAGCAGTTCTTC. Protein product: CASSLGDFYNEQFF. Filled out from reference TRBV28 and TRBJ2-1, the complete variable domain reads DVKVTQSSRYLVKRTGEKVFLECVQDMDHENMFWYRQDPGLGLRLIYFSYDVKMKEKGDIPEGYSVSREKKERFSLILESASTNQTSMYLCASSLGDFYNEQFFGPGTRLTVL.

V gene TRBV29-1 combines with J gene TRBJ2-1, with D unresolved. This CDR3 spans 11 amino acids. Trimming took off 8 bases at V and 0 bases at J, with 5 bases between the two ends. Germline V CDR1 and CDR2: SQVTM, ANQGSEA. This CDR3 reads CSSGSYNEQFF. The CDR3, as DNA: TGCAGCAGTGGCTCCTACAATGAGCAGTTCTTC.

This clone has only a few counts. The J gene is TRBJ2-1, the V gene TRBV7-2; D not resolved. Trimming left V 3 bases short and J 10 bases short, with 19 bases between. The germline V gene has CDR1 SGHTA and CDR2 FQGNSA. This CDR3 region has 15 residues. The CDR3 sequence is CASSFQTYSVGEQFF. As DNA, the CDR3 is TGTGCCAGCAGCTTCCAAACCTACTCCGTCGGGGAGCAGTTCTTC.

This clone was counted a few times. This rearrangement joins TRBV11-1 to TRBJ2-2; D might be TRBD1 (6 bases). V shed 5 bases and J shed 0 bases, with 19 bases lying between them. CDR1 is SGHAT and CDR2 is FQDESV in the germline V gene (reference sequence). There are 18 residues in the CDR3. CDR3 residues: CASSPRGGQGSNTGELFF. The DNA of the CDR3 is TGTGCCAGCAGCCCCCGTGGTGGGCAGGGGTCGAACACCGGGGAGCTGTTTTTT.

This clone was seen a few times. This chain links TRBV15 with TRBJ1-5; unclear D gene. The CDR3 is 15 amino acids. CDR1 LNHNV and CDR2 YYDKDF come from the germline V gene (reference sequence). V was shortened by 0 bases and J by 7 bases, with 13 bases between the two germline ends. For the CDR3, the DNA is TGTGCCACCAGCAGAGATCCCTCCCGGCGGCAGCCCCAGCATTTT. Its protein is CATSRDPSRRQPQHF.

The CDR3 DNA sequence: TGTGCCAGCAGCTTAGGGATAGGGGTCCCTTTGAACACTGAAGCTTTCTTT. Encoded protein: CASSLGIGVPLNTEAFF. The chain combines TRBV7-8 with TRBJ1-1, with D possibly TRBD1 on 5 matching bases. Trimming pared 1 base from V and 0 bases from J, leaving 15 bases between. The CDR3 loop spans 17 amino acids. The germline V gene has CDR1 SGHVS and CDR2 FQNEAQ.

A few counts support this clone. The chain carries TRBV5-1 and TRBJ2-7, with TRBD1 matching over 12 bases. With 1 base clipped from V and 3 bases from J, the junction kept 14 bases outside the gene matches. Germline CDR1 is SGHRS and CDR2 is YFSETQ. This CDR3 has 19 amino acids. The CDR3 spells CASSLLAGTGGGRDYEQYF. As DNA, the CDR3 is TGCGCCAGCAGCTTGTTAGCCGGGACAGGGGGCGGCCGCGACTACGAGCAGTACTTC.

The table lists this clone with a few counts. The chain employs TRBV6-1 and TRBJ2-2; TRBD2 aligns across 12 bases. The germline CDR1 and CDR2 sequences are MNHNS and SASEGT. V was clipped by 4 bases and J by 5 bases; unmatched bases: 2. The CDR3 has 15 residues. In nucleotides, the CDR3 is TGTGCCAGCAGTGCCGGGACTAGCGGGACCGGGGAGCTGTTTTTT. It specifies CASSAGTSGTGELFF.

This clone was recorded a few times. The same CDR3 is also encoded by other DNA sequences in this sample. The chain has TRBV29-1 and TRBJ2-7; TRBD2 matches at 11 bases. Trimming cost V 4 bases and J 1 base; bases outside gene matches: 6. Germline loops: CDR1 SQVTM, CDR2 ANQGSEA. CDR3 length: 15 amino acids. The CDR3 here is CSVGRGTSGSYEQYF. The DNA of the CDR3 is TGCAGCGTTGGTCGGGGGACTAGCGGATCCTACGAGCAGTACTTC.

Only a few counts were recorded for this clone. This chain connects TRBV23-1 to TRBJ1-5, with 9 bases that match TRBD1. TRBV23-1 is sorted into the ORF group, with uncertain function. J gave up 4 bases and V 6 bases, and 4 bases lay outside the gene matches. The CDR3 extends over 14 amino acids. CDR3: CASRRTGVNQPQHF. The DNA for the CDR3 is TGCGCCAGCAGACGGACAGGGGTGAATCAGCCCCAGCATTTT.

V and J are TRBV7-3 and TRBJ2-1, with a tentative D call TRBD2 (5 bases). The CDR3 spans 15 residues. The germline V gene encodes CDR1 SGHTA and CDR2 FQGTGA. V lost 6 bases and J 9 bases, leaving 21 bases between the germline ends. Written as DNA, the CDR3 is TGTGCCAGCAGTCCCGGGGTATCCACAATGGGTGAGCAGTTCTTC. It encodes CASSPGVSTMGEQFF.

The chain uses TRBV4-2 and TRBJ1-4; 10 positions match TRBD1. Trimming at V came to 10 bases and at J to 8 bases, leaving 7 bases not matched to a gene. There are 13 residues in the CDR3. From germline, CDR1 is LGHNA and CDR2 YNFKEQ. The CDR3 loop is CATSGQGYEKLFF. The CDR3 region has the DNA TGTGCCACCTCGGGACAGGGGTACGAAAAACTGTTTTTT.

CDR3 nucleotides: TGCGCCAGCAGCCAAGATATGACAGGGTGGTCATGGAATGAAAAACTGTTTTTT. Its translation is CASSQDMTGWSWNEKLFF. V is TRBV4-3 and J is TRBJ1-4, with TRBD1 matching over 7 bases. Trimming removed 0 bases from V and 5 bases from J; junction bases left unmatched: 12. CDR3 size: 18 residues. In germline, CDR1 is LGHNA, CDR2 YSLEER.

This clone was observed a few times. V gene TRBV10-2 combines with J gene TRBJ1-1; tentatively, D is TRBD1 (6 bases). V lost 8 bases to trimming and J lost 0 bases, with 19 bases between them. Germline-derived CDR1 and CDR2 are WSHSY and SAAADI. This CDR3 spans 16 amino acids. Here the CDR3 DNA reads TGCGCCAGCCGGACAAGGCAGGGGACATTGAACACTGAAGCTTTCTTT. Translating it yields CASRTRQGTLNTEAFF.

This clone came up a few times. The DNA for the CDR3 is TGTGCCAGCAGCTTAAACCCCTACGAGCAGTACTTC. Amino acids: CASSLNPYEQYF. The gene calls are TRBV7-2 and TRBJ2-7; no reliable D call. Between the trimmed V and J ends, which lost 2 bases and 2 bases, there was a span of 4 bases. The germline gives CDR1 SGHTA, CDR2 FQGNSA. This CDR3 comprises 12 residues.

CDR3 amino acids: CASSPQRGGMDEQFF. CDR3 coding DNA: TGTGCCAGCAGTCCCCAAAGGGGGGGGATGGATGAGCAGTTCTTC. This chain joins TRBV25-1 and TRBJ2-1; weak D call: TRBD2 (7 bases). V lost 5 bases and J lost 8, with 19 bases in between. Germline CDR1 MGHDK, CDR2 SYGVNS. The length of the CDR3 is 15 residues. The variable domain in full, completed from reference TRBV25-1 and TRBJ2-1, reads EADIYQTPRYLVIGTGKKITLECSQTMGHDKMYWYQQDPGMELHLIHYSYGVNSTEKGDLSSESTVSRIRTEHFPLTLESARPSHTSQYLCASSPQRGGMDEQFFGPGTRLTVL.

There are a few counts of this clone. The CDR3 loop is CASSNLTSGRDTQYF. In DNA, the CDR3 is TGTGCCAGCAGCAACCTGACTAGCGGGAGAGATACGCAGTATTTT. The chain links TRBV7-2 to TRBJ2-3, with 12 bases fitting TRBD2. The CDR3 spans 15 residues. The ends lost 5 bases at V and 5 bases at J; junction bases unmatched: 5. Germline CDR1 is SGHTA and CDR2 is FQGNSA.

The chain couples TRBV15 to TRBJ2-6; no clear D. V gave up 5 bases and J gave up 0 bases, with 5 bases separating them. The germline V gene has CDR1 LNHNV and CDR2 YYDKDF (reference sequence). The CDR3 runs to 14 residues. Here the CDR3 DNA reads TGTGCCACCAGCTACTTCTCTGGGGCCAACGTCCTGACTTTC. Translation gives CATSYFSGANVLTF. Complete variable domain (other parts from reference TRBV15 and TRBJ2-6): DAMVIQNPRYQVTQFGKPVTLSCSQTLNHNVMYWYQQKSSQAPKLLFHYYDKDFNNEADTPDNFQSRRPNTSFCFLDIRSPGLGDTAMYLCATSYFSGANVLTFGAGSRLTVL.